This T cell receptor beta chain is drawn from a study of blood T cell repertoires in COVID-19. The V end was cut by 3 bases, the J end by 7 bases, with 15 bases between. Germline V gene data show CDR1 as SGHTA and CDR2 as FQGNSA. This CDR3 is 15 amino acids long. Assay: immunoSEQ multiplex PCR; the TCRdb copy retains only in-frame clones and omits some. The table shows about 68,000 clones, with roughly 84% occurring only once. This receptor was taken from a man aged 50 to 59 with active COVID-19. The sample was peripheral blood. This chain connects TRBV7-2 to TRBJ2-2; maybe TRBD2 (7 bases). This chain's CDR3 is CASSLWGGHFGELFF. CDR3 DNA: TGTGCCAGCAGCTTGTGGGGGGGACATTTCGGGGAGCTGTTTTTT.